This TCR beta chain was captured in a study of T cell responses to AZD1222 COVID-19 vaccine. The study's findings and limits: Targets within unmutated variant regions were reportedly found for nearly half of spike-specific TCRs.

This clone has just one count. The antigen is undetermined. CDR1 is SGHRS, CDR2 YFSETQ, per germline. This CDR3 comprises 16 residues. J was trimmed by 6 bases and V by 4 bases; bases with no gene match: 11. Profiling relied on immunoSEQ multiplex PCR, and the TCRdb table lists in-frame clones only, not all of them. The sample holds 160,000 or so clones, about 92% seen once. The receptor comes from an adult in good health. The chain links TRBV5-1 to TRBJ1-1; 11 bases are a match to TRBD1. Here the sequenced sample was peripheral blood, taken on day 0 of AZD1222 vaccination. The CDR3 region is CASSPEGGQGVAEAFF. The CDR3, as DNA: TGCGCCAGCAGCCCGGAGGGGGGACAGGGGGTAGCTGAAGCTTTCTTT. The complete variable domain, with remaining parts taken from reference TRBV5-1 and TRBJ1-1, reads KAGVTQTPRYLIKTRGQQVTLSCSPISGHRSVSWYQQTPGQGLQFLFEYFSETQRNKGNFPGRFSGRQFSNSRSEMNVSTLELGDSALYLCASSPEGGQGVAEAFFGQGTRLTVV.